The 29 T cell receptor beta chains below come from one sample, sequenced in a study of beta chain features in type 1 diabetes. As every portion of the isolated RNA was reverse transcribed, the sequencing read expressed TCRB transcripts. Generated by immunoSEQ multiplex PCR, the TCRdb table keeps only in-frame clones and is missing some. The sample contains 130,000 to 150,000 clones, 6% to 7.5% of which appear only once. Specimen: central memory CD4+ T cells from blood. All receptors come from a woman aged 30 to 39 in good health.

This clone has just a few counts. The chain couples TRBV5-1 to TRBJ2-1; D is unclear. This CDR3 region has 16 residues. Germline-derived CDR1 and CDR2 are SGHRS and YFSETQ. Trimming cost V 0 bases and J 0 bases, with 10 bases left between them. CDR3 residues: CASSLATRSSYNEQFF. The CDR3 DNA reads as TGCGCCAGCAGCTTGGCCACTCGGAGCTCCTACAATGAGCAGTTCTTC.

This clone was recorded a few times. CDR3 coding DNA: TGCAGCGTTGCCGGGACTATCAATGAGCAGTTCTTC. Protein sequence: CSVAGTINEQFF. The rearrangement links TRBV29-1 to TRBJ2-1; 7 positions agree with TRBD2. The junction had 3 bases not matched to a gene; V was cut back by 4 bases and J by 6 bases. Germline CDR1 SQVTM, CDR2 ANQGSEA. The CDR3 spans 12 residues.

This rearrangement joins TRBV10-3 to TRBJ1-1; D is possibly TRBD1 (5 bases). V shed 11 bases and J shed 0 bases, with 16 bases lying between them. The CDR3 has 14 amino acids. Germline-derived CDR1 and CDR2 are ENHRY and SYGVKD. The CDR3 sequence: CAAGTGEMNTEAFF. The CDR3 DNA sequence: TGTGCCGCCGGGACGGGGGAGATGAACACTGAAGCTTTCTTT.

V is TRBV7-9 and J is TRBJ2-1, with 10 bases matching TRBD2. CDR3 length equals 16 residues. V shed 1 base and J 2 bases; nucleotides not matched to a gene: 2. CDR1 is SEHNR and CDR2 is FQNEAQ in the germline V gene (reference sequence). The CDR3 protein is CASSLGTSGAYNEQFF. The DNA of the CDR3 is TGTGCCAGCAGCTTAGGGACTAGCGGTGCCTACAATGAGCAGTTCTTC.

The chain has TRBV19 and TRBJ2-1, with 8 bases fitting TRBD2. The CDR3 contains 14 residues. Germline CDR1 and CDR2: LNHDA and SQIVND (reference sequence). V lost 7 bases, J lost 6 bases, and 8 bases stayed unmatched. Written as DNA, the CDR3 is TGTGCCAGTAACCGAGAAGCGGGAGCCAATGAGCAGTTCTTC. It translates to CASNREAGANEQFF.

The V gene is TRBV7-8, the J gene TRBJ2-3, with D perhaps TRBD2 (5 bases). Germline loops: CDR1 SGHVS, CDR2 FQNEAQ. The CDR3 is 19 amino acids. Trimming shortened V by 1 base and J by 1 base, and 21 bases separated the two germline ends. The CDR3: CASSLVWAGGTSGTDTQYF. The CDR3 DNA follows: TGTGCCAGCAGCTTAGTTTGGGCCGGAGGTACCTCTGGCACAGATACGCAGTATTTT.

This clone was detected only a few times. The chain has TRBV7-3 and TRBJ1-2; TRBD1 is a possible D gene (6 bases). The V and J ends lost 6 bases and 8 bases respectively, with 13 bases between them. CDR1 and CDR2 from the germline V gene are SGHTA and FQGTGA. This CDR3 has 12 amino acids. The CDR3 nucleotides are TGTGCCAGCAGTCAGGATGGGGGCGGCTACACCTTC. Translated: CASSQDGGGYTF.

V and J are TRBV11-2 and TRBJ2-3; 11 nucleotides agree with TRBD2. The CDR3 is made up of 18 amino acids. CDR1 SGHAT and CDR2 FQNNGV come from the germline V gene. V lost 5 bases to trimming and J lost 6 bases; unmatched junction nucleotides: 16. CDR3 sequence reads: CASSVLSLSGRETDTQYF. The DNA for the CDR3 is TGTGCCAGCAGCGTACTATCCCTTAGCGGGAGGGAAACCGATACGCAGTATTTT.

This clone has only a few counts. The chain uses TRBV7-2 and TRBJ2-5; TRBD1 aligns across 7 bases. Germline V gene lookup returns CDR1 SGHTA and CDR2 FQGNSA. Trimming removed 2 bases from V and 5 bases from J; junction bases left unmatched: 8. The CDR3 consists of 15 residues. CDR3 DNA: TGTGCCAGCAGCTTAAGAGGACAGGCGGAGGAGACCCAGTACTTC. As protein: CASSLRGQAEETQYF.

The table lists this clone with a few counts. The rearrangement uses TRBV29-1 and TRBJ2-1; D is perhaps TRBD1 (5 bases). V was pared by 2 bases and J by 7 bases, with 12 bases between. The CDR3 spans 13 residues. Germline CDR1 and CDR2: SQVTM and ANQGSEA. CDR3 amino acids: CSVETHQGNEQFF. In nucleotides, the CDR3 is TGCAGCGTTGAAACCCACCAGGGAAATGAGCAGTTCTTC.

The chain combines TRBV19 with TRBJ2-7, with TRBD1 matching over 7 bases. The CDR3 is 13 residues long. Germline assignment: CDR1 LNHDA and CDR2 SQIVND (reference sequence). The trim removed 4 bases at V and 7 bases at J, leaving 7 bases unmatched. CDR3 nucleotide sequence: TGTGCCAGTAGTAGCAATCGACAGGGAGAGCAGTACTTC. Translation: CASSSNRQGEQYF.

This clone was counted only a few times. The CDR3 DNA reads as TGTGCCAGCAGCTTGCAGGGCAAGGGAGAGACCCAGTACTTC. Translation gives CASSLQGKGETQYF. The rearrangement links TRBV5-6 to TRBJ2-5, with TRBD1 as a possible D gene (5 bases). The CDR3 is 14 residues long. The germline V and J ends were trimmed by 1 base and 4 bases, with 11 bases remaining between them. Germline assignment: CDR1 SGHDT and CDR2 YYEEEE.

This clone has just a few counts. CDR3 bases: TGTGCCAGCAGCATAGGGGGCGGAGGGGGCAATCAGCCCCAGCATTTT. It codes for CASSIGGGGGNQPQHF. V is TRBV7-2 and J is TRBJ1-5; 7 bases align to TRBD1. The CDR3 is made up of 16 amino acids. In germline, CDR1 is SGHTA, CDR2 FQGNSA. J gave up 2 bases and V 5 bases, and 9 bases lay outside the gene matches.

This clone was counted a few times. The V gene is TRBV7-9, the J gene TRBJ1-1, with D maybe TRBD1 (5 bases). Trimming left V 2 bases short and J 1 base short, with 11 bases between. The germline gives CDR1 SEHNR, CDR2 FQNEAQ (reference sequence). CDR3 length equals 15 residues. The CDR3 protein is CASSLLQGPNTEAFF. In DNA, the CDR3 is TGTGCCAGCAGCTTACTGCAGGGCCCGAACACTGAAGCTTTCTTT. The full variable domain, rest sourced from reference TRBV7-9 and TRBJ1-1, is DTGVSQNPRHKITKRGQNVTFRCDPISEHNRLYWYRQTLGQGPEFLTYFQNEAQLEKSRLLSDRFSAERPKGSFSTLEIQRTEQGDSAMYLCASSLLQGPNTEAFFGQGTRLTVV.

The rearrangement uses TRBV11-3 and TRBJ2-2; 10 bases match TRBD2. CDR1 is SGHNT and CDR2 is YENEEA in the germline V gene. The CDR3 runs to 15 residues. V was pared by 3 bases and J by 6 bases, with 4 bases of the junction left unmatched. The CDR3 DNA follows: TGTGCCAGCAGCTTCAGCGGGAGGGCAGCCGGGGAGCTGTTTTTT. Translation gives CASSFSGRAAGELFF.

This clone came up a few times. The chain has TRBV5-4 and TRBJ2-3; 9 bases are shared with TRBD2. The CDR3 length is 16 residues. With 0 bases clipped from V and 4 bases from J, the junction kept 6 bases outside the gene matches. The germline V gene encodes CDR1 SGHNT and CDR2 YYREEE (reference sequence). The CDR3 coding sequence is TGTGCCAGCAGCTTGGGGCGTGGGACTAGCCCAGATACGCAGTATTTT. Its translation is CASSLGRGTSPDTQYF.

This clone was seen a handful of times. The genes are TRBV2 and TRBJ1-5; 10 bases agree with TRBD1. The germline V gene encodes CDR1 SNHLY and CDR2 FYNNEI. J gave up 2 bases and V 6 bases, and 1 base lay outside the gene matches. The CDR3 is 14 residues long. The CDR3 DNA follows: TGTGCCAGCAGAGGGACAGGGGGCAATCAGCCCCAGCATTTT. Its translation is CASRGTGGNQPQHF. The complete variable domain, with remaining parts taken from reference TRBV2 and TRBJ1-5, reads EPEVTQTPSHQVTQMGQEVILRCVPISNHLYFYWYRQILGQKVEFLVSFYNNEISEKSEIFDDQFSVERPDGSNFTLKIRSTKLEDSAMYFCASRGTGGNQPQHFGDGTRLSIL.

This clone was counted only a few times. The chain joins TRBV2 to TRBJ1-4, with 8 positions matching TRBD1. CDR3 length: 15 amino acids. The junction had 10 bases not matched to a gene; V was cut back by 6 bases and J by 7 bases. Germline CDR1 and CDR2: SNHLY and FYNNEI. The DNA for the CDR3 is TGTGCCAGCAGCTTGGACAGGGCCGAGGGTGAAAAACTGTTTTTT. Protein sequence: CASSLDRAEGEKLFF. Variable domain in full (rest from reference TRBV2 and TRBJ1-4): EPEVTQTPSHQVTQMGQEVILRCVPISNHLYFYWYRQILGQKVEFLVSFYNNEISEKSEIFDDQFSVERPDGSNFTLKIRSTKLEDSAMYFCASSLDRAEGEKLFFGSGTQLSVL.

This clone was detected only a few times. CDR3 sequence reads: CASSLVLAGAETQYF. The CDR3, as DNA: TGTGCCAGCAGCTTGGTGCTAGCGGGAGCGGAGACCCAGTACTTC. V usage is TRBV5-6 and J usage is TRBJ2-5; 10 bases agree with TRBD2. The germline CDR1 and CDR2 sequences are SGHDT and YYEEEE. The CDR3 has 15 residues. J lost 5 bases, V lost 0 bases, and 4 bases had no gene match.

In this sample, this clone turned up a few times. The chain joins TRBV9 to TRBJ2-1; a possible D gene is TRBD2 (5 bases). Trimming removed 2 bases at V and 4 bases at J, with 16 bases between. This CDR3 has 16 residues. Germline loops: CDR1 SGDLS, CDR2 YYNGEE. CDR3 residues: CASSVESGRRYNEQFF. For the CDR3, the DNA is TGTGCCAGCAGCGTCGAGAGCGGAAGGAGATACAATGAGCAGTTCTTC.

The chain has TRBV7-8 and TRBJ2-1; 7 bases agree with TRBD2. Germline CDR1 and CDR2: SGHVS and FQNEAQ. J lost 9 bases, V lost 4 bases, and 12 bases had no gene match. This CDR3 has 15 amino acids. The CDR3 loop is CASSSSSGALGEQFF. The CDR3 bases are TGTGCCAGCAGCTCCTCTAGCGGAGCCTTAGGTGAGCAGTTCTTC.

This clone was seen only a few times. This rearrangement joins TRBV18 to TRBJ2-2; TRBD2 might be the D (6 bases). Germline CDR1 reads KGHSH; CDR2 reads LQKENI. V gave up 6 bases and J gave up 0 bases, with 14 bases separating them. The CDR3 is 16 amino acids. The CDR3 region has the DNA TGTGCCAGCTCCCCGAGGCGGGACGCGAACACCGGGGAGCTGTTTTTT. This translates into CASSPRRDANTGELFF.

The chain combines TRBV5-1 with TRBJ1-1; D is ambiguous. The CDR3 is 13 amino acids. Germline CDR1 is SGHRS and CDR2 is YFSETQ. Trimming left V 2 bases short and J 1 base short, with 6 bases between. The DNA for the CDR3 is TGCGCCAGCAGCTTAGCGCAGAACACTGAAGCTTTCTTT. It is translated as CASSLAQNTEAFF. Using reference TRBV5-1 and TRBJ1-1 for the parts outside the CDR3, the full variable domain is KAGVTQTPRYLIKTRGQQVTLSCSPISGHRSVSWYQQTPGQGLQFLFEYFSETQRNKGNFPGRFSGRQFSNSRSEMNVSTLELGDSALYLCASSLAQNTEAFFGQGTRLTVV.

This clone has at least ten counts. The gene calls are TRBV10-3 and TRBJ2-7; 12 nucleotides agree with TRBD1. Germline-derived CDR1 and CDR2 are ENHRY and SYGVKD. This CDR3 region has 14 residues. Unmatched junction bases numbered 3, after V lost 4 bases and J lost 5 bases. The DNA for the CDR3 is TGTGCCATCAGTGCAGGGACAGGGGGCGACGAGCAGTACTTC. Its translation is CAISAGTGGDEQYF.

The chain joins TRBV7-3 to TRBJ2-7; D is uncertain. Trimming left V 2 bases short and J 3 bases short, with 8 bases between. Germline V lookup: CDR1 SGHTA, CDR2 FQGTGA. This CDR3 is 13 amino acids long. CDR3 sequence reads: CASSLGSIYEQYF. As DNA, the CDR3 is TGTGCCAGCAGCTTAGGTTCTATCTACGAGCAGTACTTC.

This clone has only a few counts. This chain joins TRBV10-3 and TRBJ1-2; D is uncertain. Germline V gene sequence: CDR1 ENHRY, CDR2 SYGVKD. Trimming took off 3 bases at V and 8 bases at J, with 16 bases between the two ends. This CDR3 is 14 amino acids long. CDR3 residues: CAISDPGTDRGYTF. The CDR3 DNA sequence: TGTGCCATCAGTGACCCGGGAACGGATCGAGGCTACACCTTC.

The V and J genes are TRBV2 and TRBJ2-1, with TRBD1 identical over 10 bases. This CDR3 is 15 amino acids long. Germline CDR1 reads SNHLY; CDR2 reads FYNNEI. Unmatched junction bases numbered 3, after V lost 1 base and J lost 6 bases. DNA for the CDR3: TGTGCCAGCAGTGAAGTTCGGACAGGGGGCAATGAGCAGTTCTTC. Translation gives CASSEVRTGGNEQFF.

The genes are TRBV6-5 and TRBJ2-5; 7 nucleotides match TRBD1. There are 12 residues in the CDR3. Germline trimming cut 7 bases from V and 4 bases from J; bases unmatched to any gene: 3. Germline V gene data show CDR1 as MNHEY and CDR2 as SVGAGI. CDR3 sequence reads: CASKGAGETQYF. The CDR3 DNA is TGTGCCAGCAAGGGGGCCGGAGAGACCCAGTACTTC.

The chain recombines TRBV6-6 with TRBJ2-5; maybe TRBD2 (6 bases). Trimming took 8 bases from V and 3 from J, leaving 13 bases between them. Germline loops: CDR1 MNHNY, CDR2 SVGAGI (reference sequence). The CDR3 runs 13 residues. In DNA, the CDR3 is TGTGCCAGCTCTGCTCCTAGCGAAGAGACCCAGTACTTC. It codes for CASSAPSEETQYF.